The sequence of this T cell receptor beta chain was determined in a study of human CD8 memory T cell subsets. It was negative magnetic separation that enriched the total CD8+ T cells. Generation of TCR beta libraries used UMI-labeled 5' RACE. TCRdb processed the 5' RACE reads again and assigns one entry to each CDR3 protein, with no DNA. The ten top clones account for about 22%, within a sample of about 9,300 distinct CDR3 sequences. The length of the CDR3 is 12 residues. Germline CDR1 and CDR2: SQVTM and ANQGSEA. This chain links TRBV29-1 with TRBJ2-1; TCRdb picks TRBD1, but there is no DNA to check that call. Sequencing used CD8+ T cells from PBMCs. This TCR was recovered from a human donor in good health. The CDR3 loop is CSAPQGPNEQFF.